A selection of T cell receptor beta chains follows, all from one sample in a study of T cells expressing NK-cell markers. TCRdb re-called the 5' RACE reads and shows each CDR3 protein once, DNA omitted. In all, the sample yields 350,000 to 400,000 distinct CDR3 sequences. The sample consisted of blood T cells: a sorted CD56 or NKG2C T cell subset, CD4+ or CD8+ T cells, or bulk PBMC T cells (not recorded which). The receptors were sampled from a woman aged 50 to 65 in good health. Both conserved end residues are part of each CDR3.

cdr3_aa: CASSLAGQDWTGIEQFF
v_call: TRBV7-8
j_call: TRBJ2-1
cdr3_length: 17

cdr3_aa: CASSLPPPTTDTQYF
v_call: TRBV23-1
j_call: TRBJ2-3
cdr3_length: 15

cdr3_aa: CAWSARDRTNEKLFF
v_call: TRBV30
j_call: TRBJ1-4
cdr3_length: 15

cdr3_aa: CASSFGPVAKNIQYF
v_call: TRBV12-3/TRBV12-4
j_call: TRBJ2-4
cdr3_length: 15

cdr3_aa: CASRSGTRVYGYTF
v_call: TRBV12-3/TRBV12-4
j_call: TRBJ1-2
cdr3_length: 14

cdr3_aa: CASSLAHGGLNTEAFF
v_call: TRBV12-3/TRBV12-4
j_call: TRBJ1-1
cdr3_length: 16

cdr3_aa: CASRQDANEKLFF
v_call: TRBV6-1
j_call: TRBJ1-4
cdr3_length: 13

cdr3_aa: CSADTRTGGLQETQYF
v_call: TRBV20-1
j_call: TRBJ2-5
cdr3_length: 16

cdr3_aa: CASSPRGQREFNEQFF
v_call: TRBV6-6
j_call: TRBJ2-1
cdr3_length: 16

cdr3_aa: CASSLRGQGKEKLFF
v_call: TRBV5-1
j_call: TRBJ1-4
cdr3_length: 15

cdr3_aa: CAYVAGGTDTQYF
v_call: TRBV30
j_call: TRBJ2-3
cdr3_length: 13

cdr3_aa: CAISDFERESGELFF
v_call: TRBV10-3
j_call: TRBJ2-2
cdr3_length: 15

cdr3_aa: CASGTGTGGSEQFF
v_call: TRBV12-5
j_call: TRBJ2-1
cdr3_length: 14

cdr3_aa: CATSDSVLPVEFF
v_call: TRBV24-1
j_call: TRBJ2-1
cdr3_length: 13

cdr3_aa: CASSISVHEQFF
v_call: TRBV27
j_call: TRBJ2-1
cdr3_length: 12

cdr3_aa: CASSPSTGYTF
v_call: TRBV16
j_call: TRBJ1-2
cdr3_length: 11

cdr3_aa: CASSQAPGAKNTEAFF
v_call: TRBV4-1
j_call: TRBJ1-1
cdr3_length: 16

cdr3_aa: CSVEGRGGYGYTF
v_call: TRBV29-1
j_call: TRBJ1-2
cdr3_length: 13

cdr3_aa: CASTSVSEQYF
v_call: TRBV7-9
j_call: TRBJ2-7
cdr3_length: 11

cdr3_aa: CAISEEGRASYEQYF
v_call: TRBV10-3
j_call: TRBJ2-7
cdr3_length: 15

cdr3_aa: CASSSRTAGRSTDTQYF
v_call: TRBV5-5
j_call: TRBJ2-3
cdr3_length: 17

cdr3_aa: CASSLDERGDTQYF
v_call: TRBV5-5
j_call: TRBJ2-3
cdr3_length: 14

cdr3_aa: CASSARDRWGNEQFF
v_call: TRBV12-3/TRBV12-4
j_call: TRBJ2-1
cdr3_length: 15

cdr3_aa: CAWSVTGFVNEQFF
v_call: TRBV30
j_call: TRBJ2-1
cdr3_length: 14

cdr3_aa: CASSFGSEAFF
v_call: TRBV27
j_call: TRBJ1-1
cdr3_length: 11

cdr3_aa: CASSLEALDYEQYF
v_call: TRBV5-6
j_call: TRBJ2-7
cdr3_length: 14

cdr3_aa: CSASVVREQYF
v_call: TRBV29-1
j_call: TRBJ2-7
cdr3_length: 11

cdr3_aa: CASSLGGTGREVLIVTF
v_call: TRBV12-3/TRBV12-4
j_call: TRBJ1-2
cdr3_length: 17

cdr3_aa: CASSGPSGGETEAFF
v_call: TRBV5-1
j_call: TRBJ1-1
cdr3_length: 15

cdr3_aa: CASSQVGSTAFF
v_call: TRBV3-1
j_call: TRBJ1-1
cdr3_length: 12

cdr3_aa: CASSLEASGNAYNEQFF
v_call: TRBV5-1
j_call: TRBJ2-1
cdr3_length: 17

cdr3_aa: CASKDSSTDTQYF
v_call: TRBV6-2/TRBV6-3
j_call: TRBJ2-3
cdr3_length: 13

cdr3_aa: CSAHAGFQEKLFF
v_call: TRBV20-1
j_call: TRBJ1-4
cdr3_length: 13

cdr3_aa: CASSYWRRSYEQFF
v_call: TRBV6-5
j_call: TRBJ2-1
cdr3_length: 14

cdr3_aa: CASSLRILQETQYF
v_call: TRBV12-3/TRBV12-4
j_call: TRBJ2-5
cdr3_length: 14

cdr3_aa: CASRPRTLTGGFYEQYF
v_call: TRBV6-5
j_call: TRBJ2-7
cdr3_length: 17

cdr3_aa: CASSQPLAGIYNEQFF
v_call: TRBV11-1
j_call: TRBJ2-1
cdr3_length: 16

cdr3_aa: CASSLDGGRQNTEAFF
v_call: TRBV5-1
j_call: TRBJ1-1
cdr3_length: 16

cdr3_aa: CASSGEGGGGNEQFF
v_call: TRBV2
j_call: TRBJ2-1
cdr3_length: 15

cdr3_aa: CSARQPEYTEAFF
v_call: TRBV20-1
j_call: TRBJ1-1
cdr3_length: 13

cdr3_aa: CASTTLAGGVGELFF
v_call: TRBV7-9
j_call: TRBJ2-2
cdr3_length: 15

cdr3_aa: CASSFRDSNQPQHF
v_call: TRBV27
j_call: TRBJ1-5
cdr3_length: 14

cdr3_aa: CASSPGRGGTEAFF
v_call: TRBV10-1
j_call: TRBJ1-1
cdr3_length: 14

cdr3_aa: CASSLIGGEGTQYF
v_call: TRBV5-1
j_call: TRBJ2-5
cdr3_length: 14

cdr3_aa: CASRILNEQFF
v_call: TRBV6-6
j_call: TRBJ2-1
cdr3_length: 11

cdr3_aa: CASSAPGQGFPGELFF
v_call: TRBV25-1
j_call: TRBJ2-2
cdr3_length: 16

cdr3_aa: CASSHRRGNGDETQYF
v_call: TRBV19
j_call: TRBJ2-5
cdr3_length: 16

cdr3_aa: CASSQDSGLGREQYF
v_call: TRBV4-1
j_call: TRBJ2-7
cdr3_length: 15

cdr3_aa: CAIRQQGADEQFF
v_call: TRBV10-3
j_call: TRBJ2-1
cdr3_length: 13

cdr3_aa: CASSLVQSFQETQYF
v_call: TRBV5-1
j_call: TRBJ2-5
cdr3_length: 15

cdr3_aa: CSVEIDRDATQYF
v_call: TRBV29-1
j_call: TRBJ2-5
cdr3_length: 13

cdr3_aa: CASQRGSSYEQYF
v_call: TRBV12-3/TRBV12-4
j_call: TRBJ2-7
cdr3_length: 13

cdr3_aa: CASSPMATDTQYF
v_call: TRBV12-3/TRBV12-4
j_call: TRBJ2-3
cdr3_length: 13

cdr3_aa: CSARVGAFGELFF
v_call: TRBV20-1
j_call: TRBJ2-2
cdr3_length: 13